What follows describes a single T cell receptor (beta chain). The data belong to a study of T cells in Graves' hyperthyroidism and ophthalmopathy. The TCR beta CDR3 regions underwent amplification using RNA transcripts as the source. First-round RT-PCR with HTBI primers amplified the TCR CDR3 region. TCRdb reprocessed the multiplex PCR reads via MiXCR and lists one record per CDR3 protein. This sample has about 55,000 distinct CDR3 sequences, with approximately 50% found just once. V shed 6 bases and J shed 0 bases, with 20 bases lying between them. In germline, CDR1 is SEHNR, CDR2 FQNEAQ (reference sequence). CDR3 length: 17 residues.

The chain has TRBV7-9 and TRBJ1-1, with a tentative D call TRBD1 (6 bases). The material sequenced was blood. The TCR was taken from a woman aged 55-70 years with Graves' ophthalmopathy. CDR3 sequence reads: CASRSGDTVSLNTEAFF. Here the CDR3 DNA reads TGTGCCAGCAGGTCCGGGGACACAGTTTCATTGAACACTGAAGCTTTCTTT.